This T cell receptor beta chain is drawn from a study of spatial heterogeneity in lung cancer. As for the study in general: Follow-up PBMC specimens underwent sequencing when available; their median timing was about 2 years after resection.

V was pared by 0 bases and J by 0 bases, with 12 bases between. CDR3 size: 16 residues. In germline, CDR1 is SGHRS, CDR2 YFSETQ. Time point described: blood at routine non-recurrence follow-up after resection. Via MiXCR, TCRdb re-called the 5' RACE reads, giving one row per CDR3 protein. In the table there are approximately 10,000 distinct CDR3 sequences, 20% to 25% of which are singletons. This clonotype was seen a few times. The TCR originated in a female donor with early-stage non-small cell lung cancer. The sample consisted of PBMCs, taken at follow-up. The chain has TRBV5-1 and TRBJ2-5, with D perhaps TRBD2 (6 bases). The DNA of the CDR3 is TGCGCCAGCAGCTTGGGGTCTAGCGCCAACCAAGAGACCCAGTACTTC. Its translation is CASSLGSSANQETQYF.